A single sample gave rise to the 19 T cell receptor beta chains below, sequenced in a study of cytomegalovirus exposure and HLA in healthy donors. Primers for the PCR totalled 60 Vbeta and 13 Jbeta. The data were produced by immunoSEQ multiplex PCR, yet TCRdb's version contains in-frame clones alone and is incomplete. The top ten hold about 5.3% of the sample, which has roughly 97,000 clones, roughly 85% seen once. Sequenced input: PBMCs. These receptors were obtained from a man aged 55-75 years in good health and CMV-seropositive.

The chain links TRBV6-1 to TRBJ2-7; 10 bases map to TRBD1. V gave up 3 bases and J gave up 0 bases; unmatched junction bases: 8. This CDR3 is built from 17 residues. Germline CDR1 and CDR2: MNHNS and SASEGT. CDR3 sequence reads: CASSEGTGAQGSYEQYF. The CDR3, as DNA: TGTGCCAGCAGTGAGGGGACAGGGGCCCAGGGCTCCTACGAGCAGTACTTC.

V gene TRBV11-2 combines with J gene TRBJ1-3; D possibly corresponds to TRBD1 (6 bases). V lost 1 base and J lost 3, with 13 bases in between. The CDR3 contains 16 residues. Looked up from germline, CDR1 is SGHAT and CDR2 is FQNNGV. The CDR3 loop reads CASSLAGGASGNTIYF. As DNA, the CDR3 is TGTGCCAGCAGCTTAGCGGGGGGCGCGAGTGGAAACACCATATATTTT.

The gene calls are TRBV6-1 and TRBJ1-1; possibly TRBD1 for D (5 bases). The CDR3 runs 13 residues. V shed 5 bases and J shed 4 bases, with 11 bases lying between them. Germline CDR1 is MNHNS and CDR2 is SASEGT. The CDR3 spells CASSQTEVTEAFF. As DNA, the CDR3 is TGTGCCAGCAGTCAGACAGAAGTCACTGAAGCTTTCTTT.

The chain recombines TRBV5-1 with TRBJ2-7, with TRBD1 matching 9 bases. Germline lookup yields CDR1 SGHRS and CDR2 YFSETQ. The CDR3 runs 16 residues. The V gene end was trimmed by 4 bases and the J gene end by 0 bases; junction bases not matched to a gene: 8. CDR3 coding DNA: TGCGCCAGCAGCAACTACAGGGGGCCCCGCTCCTACGAGCAGTACTTC. Its translation is CASSNYRGPRSYEQYF.

This clone has a single count. The genes are TRBV7-8 and TRBJ1-2; no reliable D call. The CDR3 covers 15 residues. CDR1 is SGHVS, CDR2 FQNEAQ, per germline. V gave up 1 base and J gave up 4 bases, with 13 bases separating them. The CDR3 nucleotides read TGTGCCAGCAGCTTAGAGGGAGGGAGGGCCTATGGCTACACCTTC. Translation: CASSLEGGRAYGYTF.

The rearrangement joins TRBV5-8 to TRBJ1-4; perhaps TRBD1 as D (6 bases). Per germline, CDR1 SGHTS and CDR2 YDEGEE. The V gene lost 3 bases and the J gene lost 8 bases, with 17 bases spanning the gap. This CDR3 has 15 amino acids. DNA for the CDR3: TGTGCCAGCAGCTCATGGGGAGGGGGAACCGAAAAACTGTTTTTT. As protein: CASSSWGGGTEKLFF.

This rearrangement joins TRBV5-1 to TRBJ1-1, with D maybe TRBD1 (5 bases). CDR3 length: 14 residues. Germline lookup yields CDR1 SGHRS and CDR2 YFSETQ. Deletions cut 2 bases from V and 4 bases from J, with 12 bases between. The CDR3: CASSFVSGGTEAFF. The CDR3 DNA reads TGCGCCAGCAGCTTTGTCTCCGGGGGCACTGAAGCTTTCTTT.

CDR3: CASREYNEQFF. CDR3 DNA sequence: TGTGCCAGTCGGGAATACAATGAGCAGTTCTTC. The chain recombines TRBV19 with TRBJ2-1, with D perhaps TRBD2 (5 bases). The germline V gene has CDR1 LNHDA and CDR2 SQIVND (reference sequence). The V gene lost 8 bases and the J gene lost 4 bases, with 6 bases spanning the gap. The CDR3 has 11 residues.

The DNA of the CDR3 is TGTGCCAGCAGCGCCCTTCCTAGCGGGGTTGAGCAGTTCTTC. It is translated as CASSALPSGVEQFF. The V gene is TRBV7-3, the J gene TRBJ2-1, with 9 bases that match TRBD2. The CDR3 is made up of 14 amino acids. CDR1 and CDR2 from the germline V gene are SGHTA and FQGTGA. Trimming removed 5 bases from V and 9 bases from J; junction bases left unmatched: 8.

This sequence joins TRBV10-3 and TRBJ2-3; possible D gene TRBD1, 6 bases. The CDR3 consists of 16 residues. Deletions cut 6 bases from V and 0 bases from J, with 16 bases between. The germline V gene has CDR1 ENHRY and CDR2 SYGVKD. CDR3 in amino acids: CAISAQGFSSTDTQYF. CDR3 sequence (DNA): TGTGCCATCAGCGCACAGGGCTTCTCCAGCACAGATACGCAGTATTTT.

This clone was counted between two and nine times. The chain is built from TRBV21-1 and TRBJ1-2. TRBV21-1 counts as a pseudogene. This CDR3 contains 15 residues. The CDR3 sequence: CASSAPLAAGYGYTF. CDR3 DNA: TGTGCCAGCAGCGCTCCCCTGGCGGCCGGGTATGGCTACACCTTC.

The rearrangement links TRBV11-2 to TRBJ2-7, with D possibly matching TRBD2 (5 bases). V lost 1 base and J lost 3, with 13 bases in between. Germline V gene sequence: CDR1 SGHAT, CDR2 FQNNGV. There are 15 residues in the CDR3. CDR3 in amino acids: CASSLGARGHYEQYF. CDR3 coding DNA: TGTGCCAGCAGCTTAGGGGCTCGGGGTCACTACGAGCAGTACTTC. The whole variable domain, remainder taken from reference TRBV11-2 and TRBJ2-7, is EAGVAQSPRYKIIEKRQSVAFWCNPISGHATLYWYQQILGQGPKLLIQFQNNGVVDDSQLPKDRFSAERLKGVDSTLKIQPAKLEDSAVYLCASSLGARGHYEQYFGPGTRLTVT.

V and J are TRBV25-1 and TRBJ2-1; D may be TRBD2 (6 bases). Germline CDR1 and CDR2: MGHDK and SYGVNS. CDR3 length: 16 residues. V was pared by 1 base and J by 8 bases, with 18 bases between. The CDR3 spells CASSESGVEGRDEQFF. The CDR3 region has the DNA TGTGCCAGCAGTGAATCGGGGGTTGAGGGTAGGGATGAGCAGTTCTTC.

This clone was observed a single time. CDR3 nucleotide sequence: TGTGCCAGCAGTCGAACAGGGGGAGCTCAGCCCCAGCATTTT. Protein: CASSRTGGAQPQHF. This rearrangement joins TRBV6-5 to TRBJ1-5; 8 bases fit TRBD1. There are 14 residues in the CDR3. V was clipped by 5 bases and J by 6 bases; unmatched bases: 6. Per the germline V gene, CDR1 is MNHEY and CDR2 is SVGAGI.

The genes are TRBV12-5 and TRBJ2-2; 9 bases match TRBD1. Germline V gene data show CDR1 as LGHNT and CDR2 as FRNRAP. The CDR3 runs 16 residues. Losses at the gene ends were 7 bases for V and 5 bases for J; bases not matched to a gene: 11. CDR3 amino acids: CASAGQGSRHTGELFF. CDR3 in DNA: TGTGCTAGTGCCGGACAGGGGTCCCGACATACCGGGGAGCTGTTTTTT.

On this clone itself: Mismatch with germline at one junction end may stem from a read error. The V call is TRBV18, the J call TRBJ2-5; TRBD2 matches 8 bases. This CDR3 is built from 16 residues. CDR1 and CDR2 from the germline V gene are KGHSH and LQKENI. The CDR3 DNA is TGTGCCAGCTCCCCCTGGTTACGGGGGGGGCAAGAGGCCCAGTACTTC. Protein sequence: CASSPWLRGGQEAQYF.

The V and J genes are TRBV19 and TRBJ1-6; D is undetermined. V lost 3 bases and J lost 7, with 10 bases in between. Germline CDR1 LNHDA, CDR2 SQIVND (reference sequence). The CDR3 covers 14 residues. The CDR3 reads CASSITDNNSPLHF. CDR3 bases: TGTGCCAGTAGTATCACAGACAACAATTCACCCCTCCACTTT.

DNA of the CDR3: TGTGCCAGTAGTATAGATCTGACAGCCTACGAGCAGTACTTC. Amino acid sequence: CASSIDLTAYEQYF. The chain carries TRBV19 and TRBJ2-7; D possibly corresponds to TRBD1 (5 bases). This CDR3 region has 14 residues. From germline, CDR1 is LNHDA and CDR2 SQIVND (reference sequence). V gave up 0 bases and J gave up 2 bases, with 8 bases separating them.

The DNA of the CDR3 is TGCGCCAGCAGCTTAAGAGGGAGCGAGCAGTACTTC. It codes for CASSLRGSEQYF. The chain uses TRBV5-1 and TRBJ2-7, with D perhaps matching TRBD2 (5 bases). V was trimmed by 2 bases and J by 6 bases, leaving 9 bases between them. CDR1 and CDR2 (germline): SGHRS, YFSETQ. The CDR3 sequence is 12 residues long.